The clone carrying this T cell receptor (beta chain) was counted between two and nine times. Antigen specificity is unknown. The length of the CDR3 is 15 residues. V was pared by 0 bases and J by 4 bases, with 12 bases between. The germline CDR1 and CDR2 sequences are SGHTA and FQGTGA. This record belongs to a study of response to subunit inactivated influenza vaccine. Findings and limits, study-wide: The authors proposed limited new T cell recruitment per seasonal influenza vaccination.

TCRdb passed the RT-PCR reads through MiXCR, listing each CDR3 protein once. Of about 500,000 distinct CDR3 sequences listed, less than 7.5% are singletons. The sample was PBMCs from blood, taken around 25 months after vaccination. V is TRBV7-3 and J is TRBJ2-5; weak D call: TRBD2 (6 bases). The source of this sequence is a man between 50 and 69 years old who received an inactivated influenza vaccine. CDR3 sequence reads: CASSLTSGGLETQYF. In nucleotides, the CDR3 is TGTGCCAGCAGCTTAACTAGCGGAGGGTTAGAGACCCAGTACTTC.